This T cell receptor beta chain was sequenced in a study of tumor-infiltrating lymphocytes in primary liver carcinoma. Study-level information: Samples returned roughly 3.65 to 7.13 million productive TCRbeta reads, a yield that was similar across tissue types.

DNA and RNA were both co-extracted from approximately 20-30 mg of bulk tissue that had not been sorted. V dropped 1 base and J dropped 5 bases, with 5 bases sitting between them. The CDR3 consists of 12 residues. Germline V lookup: CDR1 KGHDR, CDR2 SFDVKD. General study points: Overlap between tumor regions exceeded overlap of tumor with adjacent tissue or blood.

In its sample, this clonotype was seen many times. Its antigen is not identified. cDNA specific to TCR beta was made from 500 to 650 ng of total RNA, with a constant-region primer employed for priming. Employing slightly modified ARM-PCR, three nested multiplex PCR rounds were run, and these gave rise to the TCR beta libraries. The opening two PCR rounds, about 10 cycles each, paired TRBV1-TRBV30 forward primers with a C-beta reverse primer. TCRdb re-derived calls from the multiplex PCR reads in MiXCR, one entry per CDR3 protein. Of some 51,000 distinct CDR3 sequences in the sample, around 79% are singletons; the top ten hold about a quarter.

The chain has TRBV24-1 and TRBJ2-7, with D maybe TRBD2 (5 bases). The receptor comes from a man in his forties with primary liver carcinoma and hepatitis B virus infection. Material for sequencing was liver tumor tissue from sampling region 3. Specified subset: tumor region T3, left-lateral pole. The DNA of the CDR3 is TGTGCCACCAGTGATTTCGGGGACGAGCAGTACTTC. This codes for CATSDFGDEQYF.